This passage covers 10 T cell receptor beta chains from one sample sequenced in a study of T cell changes during pregnancy in multiple sclerosis. The method was immunoSEQ multiplex PCR; TCRdb's version includes in-frame clones alone and lacks a portion of them. Here the sample spans 40,000 to 60,000 clones, approximately 93% being singletons. The specimen was CD4+ T cells from peripheral blood mononuclear cells, collected in the third trimester of pregnancy. Source of these receptors: a female donor with multiple sclerosis, enrolled in a pregnancy study.

The rearrangement links TRBV27 to TRBJ2-1, with TRBD2 matching over 10 bases. This CDR3 contains 17 residues. The ends lost 2 bases at V and 7 bases at J; junction bases unmatched: 11. Germline lookup yields CDR1 MNHEY and CDR2 SMNVEV (reference sequence). CDR3: CASSLVDVSGRLNEQFF. The CDR3 DNA follows: TGTGCCAGCAGTTTAGTGGACGTTAGCGGGAGGCTGAATGAGCAGTTCTTC.

The rearrangement links TRBV25-1 to TRBJ1-4; D is unresolved. From germline, CDR1 is MGHDK and CDR2 SYGVNS. The CDR3 contains 15 residues. V dropped 1 base and J dropped 8 bases, with 14 bases sitting between them. CDR3 protein: CASSEWRNRVEKLFF. The CDR3 nucleotides read TGTGCCAGCAGTGAATGGAGGAACCGGGTCGAAAAACTGTTTTTT.

This chain links TRBV7-2 with TRBJ2-3, with D hard to call. Germline V gene lookup returns CDR1 SGHTA and CDR2 FQGNSA. CDR3 size: 12 residues. Trimming removed 5 bases at V and 0 bases at J, with 3 bases between. The CDR3 spells CASSRSTDTQYF. Written as DNA, the CDR3 is TGTGCCAGCAGCCGGAGCACAGATACGCAGTATTTT.

The gene calls are TRBV9 and TRBJ1-2; no reliable D call. CDR1 is SGDLS and CDR2 is YYNGEE in the germline V gene. V lost 8 bases and J lost 2, with 10 bases in between. This CDR3 is 12 amino acids long. The CDR3 loop reads CASGRENYGYTF. The DNA of the CDR3 is TGTGCCAGTGGGAGGGAGAACTATGGCTACACCTTC.

This clone was counted only a few times. The chain is built from TRBV5-1 and TRBJ1-3, with D perhaps matching TRBD1 (5 bases). This CDR3 region has 17 residues. V was clipped by 0 bases and J by 4 bases, with 17 bases between them. The germline V gene encodes CDR1 SGHRS and CDR2 YFSETQ. DNA of the CDR3: TGCGCCAGCAGCTTGGAGGGGCCGCCGTCGGCCGGAAACACCATATATTTT. Amino acids: CASSLEGPPSAGNTIYF.

This chain links TRBV4-1 with TRBJ1-6; no clear D gene. The length of the CDR3 is 17 residues. Germline values: CDR1 MGHRA, CDR2 YSYEKL. V was trimmed by 0 bases and J by 5 bases, leaving 14 bases between them. CDR3 sequence reads: CASSQDIRSSNNSPLHF. The CDR3 DNA sequence: TGCGCCAGCAGCCAAGATATCAGGTCATCGAATAATTCACCCCTCCACTTT.

The chain has TRBV6-5 and TRBJ2-7, with 10 bases matching TRBD2. The CDR3 loop spans 15 amino acids. The V gene end was trimmed by 2 bases and the J gene end by 2 bases; junction bases not matched to a gene: 3. The V gene's germline CDR1 is MNHEY and CDR2 SVGAGI. CDR3 sequence: CASSYGLAGAYEQYF. The CDR3 DNA is TGTGCCAGCAGTTACGGGCTAGCGGGGGCCTACGAGCAGTACTTC.

V is TRBV18 and J is TRBJ1-2; the match to TRBD1 covers 7 bases. Germline trimming cut 6 bases from V and 3 bases from J; bases unmatched to any gene: 7. The CDR3 totals 14 residues. Germline V lookup: CDR1 KGHSH, CDR2 LQKENI. The CDR3, as DNA: TGTGCCAGCTCGCAGACAGGGATCTACTATGGCTACACCTTC. Translated: CASSQTGIYYGYTF.

The chain uses TRBV6-6 and TRBJ2-7; D might be TRBD2 (6 bases). In germline, CDR1 is MNHNY, CDR2 SVGAGI (reference sequence). CDR3 length: 13 amino acids. The V end lost 6 bases, the J end lost 4 bases, and 13 bases lay between the germline ends. CDR3 residues: CASSQRGWYEQYF. CDR3 nucleotides: TGTGCCAGCAGCCAACGGGGGTGGTACGAGCAGTACTTC.

This clone was observed once. This rearrangement joins TRBV27 to TRBJ2-7, with D maybe TRBD1 (5 bases). Germline V gene sequence: CDR1 MNHEY, CDR2 SMNVEV (reference sequence). The CDR3 consists of 12 residues. V was clipped by 7 bases and J by 5 bases, with 12 bases between them. The CDR3 region has the DNA TGTGCCAGCATGGGGCAGGGTAACGAGCAGTACTTC. Amino acid sequence: CASMGQGNEQYF.